What follows are 2 T cell receptor beta chains derived from one specimen sequenced in a study of CD8 T cells in Susac syndrome (dated by TCRdb to 2018 to 2020). Libraries were made using the immunoSEQ multiplex PCR assay. RNA was extracted with the RNeasy kit and 0.5 to 1 ug was reverse transcribed using random hexamers. The raw public data were reprocessed by TCRdb itself: fastp quality trimming at Q25, MiXCR clonotype calling, in-frame beta chains only. All rows with the same CDR3 protein become a single entry with the most common DNA and genes. The sample table shows roughly 200,000 distinct CDR3 sequences, and roughly nine tenths are seen once. The top ten clones comprise roughly 0.087% of the sample. Input material: CD4+ T cells from PBMCs. All receptors come from a human donor with Susac syndrome.

The chain is built from TRBV20-1 and TRBJ2-7; D is perhaps TRBD2 (5 bases). CDR3 length: 12 residues. Germline-derived CDR1 and CDR2 are DFQATT and SNEGSKA (reference sequence). Trimming shortened V by 1 base and J by 4 bases, and 8 bases separated the two germline ends. Written as DNA, the CDR3 is TGCAGTGCTAGAGCGGGGAAATACGAGCAGTACTTC. Translated: CSARAGKYEQYF.

This chain uses TRBV3-1 with TRBJ2-1; D might be TRBD1 or TRBD2, each matching 5 bases. This CDR3 has 16 residues. Looked up from germline, CDR1 is LGHDT and CDR2 is YNNKEL (reference sequence). Trimming removed 3 bases at V and 1 base at J, with 13 bases between. The DNA for the CDR3 is TGTGCCAGCAGCCAGTGGGACGGGAATTCCTACAATGAGCAGTTCTTC. It encodes CASSQWDGNSYNEQFF.